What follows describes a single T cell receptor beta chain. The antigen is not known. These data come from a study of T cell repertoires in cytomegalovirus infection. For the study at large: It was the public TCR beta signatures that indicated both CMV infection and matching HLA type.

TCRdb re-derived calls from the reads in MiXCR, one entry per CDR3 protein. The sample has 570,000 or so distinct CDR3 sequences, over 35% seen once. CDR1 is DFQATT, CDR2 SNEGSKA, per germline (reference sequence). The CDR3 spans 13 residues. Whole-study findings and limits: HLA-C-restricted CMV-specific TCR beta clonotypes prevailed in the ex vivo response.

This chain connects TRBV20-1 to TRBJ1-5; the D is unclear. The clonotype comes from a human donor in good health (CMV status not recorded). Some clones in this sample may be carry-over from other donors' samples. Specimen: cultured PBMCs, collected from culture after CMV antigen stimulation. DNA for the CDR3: TGCAGCGCCCTTTCTGAGAGCAATCAGCCCCAGCATTTT. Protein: CSALSESNQPQHF.